The 9 T cell receptor beta chains below were found in one sample sequenced in a study of radiotherapy plus CTLA-4 blockade in lung cancer. This table comes from immunoSEQ multiplex PCR, and its TCRdb copy is limited to in-frame clones, with some not included. The sample holds about 73,000 clones, around 87% seen once. Sample: peripheral blood, taken from a patient treated with radiotherapy plus ipilimumab. The receptors were sampled from a human donor with non-small cell lung cancer that progressed on radiotherapy plus ipilimumab.

This clone came up a few times. J is TRBJ2-1 and V is TRBV13; D is unclear. Germline-derived CDR1 and CDR2 are PRHDT and FYEKMQ (reference sequence). V lost 2 bases and J lost 4, with 6 bases in between. The CDR3 spans 13 residues. The CDR3 loop reads CASSLTEYNEQFF. The CDR3 nucleotides are TGTGCCAGCAGCTTAACAGAGTACAATGAGCAGTTCTTC.

Written as DNA, the CDR3 is TGTGCCAGCAGTGAGAGGGGGCCGGGAACTGAAGCTTTCTTT. Protein: CASSERGPGTEAFF. The chain combines TRBV6-5 with TRBJ1-1; 7 nucleotides line up with TRBD1. Germline CDR1 and CDR2: MNHEY and SVGAGI. The V segment lost 5 bases and the J segment 5 bases; nucleotides outside the gene matches: 8. The CDR3 is 14 amino acids.

The gene calls are TRBV29-1 and TRBJ2-1; 9 bases line up with TRBD2. This CDR3 region has 16 residues. Germline CDR1 SQVTM, CDR2 ANQGSEA. V was pared by 5 bases and J by 8 bases, with 16 bases of the junction left unmatched. CDR3 in amino acids: CSVTTTGGRARDEQFF. For the CDR3, the DNA is TGCAGCGTTACTACGACGGGCGGGAGGGCCAGGGATGAGCAGTTCTTC.

J is TRBJ2-7 and V is TRBV4-2; D may correspond to TRBD1 or TRBD2 (5 bases each). This CDR3 has 16 residues. V lost 1 base and J lost 7, with 20 bases in between. CDR1 and CDR2 from the germline V gene are LGHNA and YNFKEQ. CDR3 DNA sequence: TGTGCCAGCAGCCAAGCCTTGGCGGAGAGGGGTGGGGAGCAGTACTTC. Protein sequence: CASSQALAERGGEQYF.

The chain couples TRBV7-9 to TRBJ2-3, with unresolved D. There are 13 residues in the CDR3. V was cut by 5 bases and J by 7 bases, with 13 bases left in between. CDR1 SEHNR and CDR2 FQNEAQ come from the germline V gene (reference sequence). The CDR3 is CASSRAESYTQYF. The CDR3 DNA is TGTGCCAGCAGCCGCGCGGAGTCATATACGCAGTATTTT.

This clone was observed once. The chain is built from TRBV25-1 and TRBJ2-5; 8 positions match TRBD2. The CDR3 is 15 residues long. Trimming took 4 bases from V and 5 from J; bases not matched to a gene: 9. CDR1 MGHDK and CDR2 SYGVNS come from the germline V gene. CDR3 sequence: CASSVGSGEPETQYF. The CDR3, as DNA: TGTGCCAGCAGTGTCGGTAGCGGGGAGCCTGAGACCCAGTACTTC.

This clone turned up a few times. V gene TRBV30 combines with J gene TRBJ1-2, with TRBD1 as a possible D gene (6 bases). Germline V gene lookup returns CDR1 GTSNPN and CDR2 SVGIG (reference sequence). The V gene lost 8 bases and the J gene lost 2 bases, with 15 bases spanning the gap. The CDR3 covers 13 residues. The CDR3 sequence is CAGPRDTNYGYTF. The CDR3 nucleotides read TGTGCCGGCCCCCGGGACACCAACTATGGCTACACCTTC.

J is TRBJ2-7 and V is TRBV29-1, with D uncertain. The CDR3 spans 13 residues. Per the germline V gene, CDR1 is SQVTM and CDR2 is ANQGSEA. Trimming took 2 bases from V and 9 from J, leaving 17 bases between them. The CDR3 sequence: CSVELQPQSPQYF. The CDR3 DNA reads TGCAGCGTTGAATTGCAGCCCCAAAGTCCGCAGTACTTC.

The chain couples TRBV29-1 to TRBJ2-7, with TRBD1 identical over 8 bases. Germline CDR1 and CDR2: SQVTM and ANQGSEA. The V gene end was trimmed by 6 bases and the J gene end by 3 bases; junction bases not matched to a gene: 7. CDR3 size: 13 residues. The CDR3 protein is CSVLDRGSYEQYF. The CDR3 nucleotides are TGCAGCGTCTTAGACAGGGGTAGCTACGAGCAGTACTTC.